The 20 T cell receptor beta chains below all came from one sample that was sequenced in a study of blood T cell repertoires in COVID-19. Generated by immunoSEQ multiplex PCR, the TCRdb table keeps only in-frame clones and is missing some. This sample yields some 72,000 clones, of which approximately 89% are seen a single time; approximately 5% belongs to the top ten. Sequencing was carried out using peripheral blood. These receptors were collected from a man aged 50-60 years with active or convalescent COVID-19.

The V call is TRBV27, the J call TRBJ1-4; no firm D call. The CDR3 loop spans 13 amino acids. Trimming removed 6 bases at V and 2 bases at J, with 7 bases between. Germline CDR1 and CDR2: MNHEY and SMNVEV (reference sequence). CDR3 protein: CASRPRTNEKLFF. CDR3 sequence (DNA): TGTGCCAGCAGGCCTCGGACTAATGAAAAACTGTTTTTT.

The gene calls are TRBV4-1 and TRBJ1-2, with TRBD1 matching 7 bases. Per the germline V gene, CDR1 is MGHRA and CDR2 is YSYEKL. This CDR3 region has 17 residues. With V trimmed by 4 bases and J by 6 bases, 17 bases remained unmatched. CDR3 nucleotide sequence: TGCGCCAGCAGCCGGACTGGGACAGAAACCTTTCGGAATGGCTACACCTTC. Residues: CASSRTGTETFRNGYTF.

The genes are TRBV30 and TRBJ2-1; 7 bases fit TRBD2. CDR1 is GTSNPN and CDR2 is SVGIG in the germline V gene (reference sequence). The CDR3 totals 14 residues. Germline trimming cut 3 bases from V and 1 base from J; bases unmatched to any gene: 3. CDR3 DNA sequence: TGTGCCTGGAGGAGGGGAGGGTCCTACAATGAGCAGTTCTTC. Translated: CAWRRGGSYNEQFF.

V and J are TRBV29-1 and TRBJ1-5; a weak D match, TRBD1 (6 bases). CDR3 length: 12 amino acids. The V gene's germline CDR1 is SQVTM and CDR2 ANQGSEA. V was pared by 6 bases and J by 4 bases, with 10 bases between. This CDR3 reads CSVSGQNQPQHF. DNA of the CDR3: TGCAGCGTCTCCGGACAGAATCAGCCCCAGCATTTT.

This CDR3 reads CASSEAGGKPDTQYF. The CDR3, as DNA: TGTGCCAGCAGTGAAGCGGGGGGAAAGCCAGATACGCAGTATTTT. The chain recombines TRBV28 with TRBJ2-3; 9 positions agree with TRBD2. Germline V gene sequence: CDR1 MDHEN, CDR2 SYDVKM. V was pared by 5 bases and J by 4 bases, with 7 bases of the junction left unmatched. CDR3 size: 15 residues.

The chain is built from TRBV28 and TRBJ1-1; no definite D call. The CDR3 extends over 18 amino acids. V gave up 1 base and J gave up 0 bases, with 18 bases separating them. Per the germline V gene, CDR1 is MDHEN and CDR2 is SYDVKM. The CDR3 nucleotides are TGTGCCAGCAGTTTATTGTATCAGGCCCCCCCAATGAACACTGAAGCTTTCTTT. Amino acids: CASSLLYQAPPMNTEAFF. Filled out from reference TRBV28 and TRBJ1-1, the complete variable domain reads DVKVTQSSRYLVKRTGEKVFLECVQDMDHENMFWYRQDPGLGLRLIYFSYDVKMKEKGDIPEGYSVSREKKERFSLILESASTNQTSMYLCASSLLYQAPPMNTEAFFGQGTRLTVV.

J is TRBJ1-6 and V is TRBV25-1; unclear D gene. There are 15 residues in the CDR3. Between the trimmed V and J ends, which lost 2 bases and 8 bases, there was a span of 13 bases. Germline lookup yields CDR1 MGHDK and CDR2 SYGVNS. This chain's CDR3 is CASSEEFLGDSPLHF. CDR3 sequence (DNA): TGTGCCAGCAGTGAAGAGTTTCTGGGAGATTCACCCCTCCACTTT.

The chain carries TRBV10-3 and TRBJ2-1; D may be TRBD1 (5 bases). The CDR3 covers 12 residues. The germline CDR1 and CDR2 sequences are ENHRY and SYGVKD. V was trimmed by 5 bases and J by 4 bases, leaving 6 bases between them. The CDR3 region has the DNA TGTGCCATCAGTCCAGGGTACAATGAGCAGTTCTTC. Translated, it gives CAISPGYNEQFF.

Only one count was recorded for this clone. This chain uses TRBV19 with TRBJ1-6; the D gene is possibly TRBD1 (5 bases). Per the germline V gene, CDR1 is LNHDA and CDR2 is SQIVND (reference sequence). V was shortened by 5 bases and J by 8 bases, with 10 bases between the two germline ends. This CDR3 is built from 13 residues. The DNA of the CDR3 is TGTGCCAGTAGTCAGGGTAGGGATTCACCCCTCCACTTT. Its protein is CASSQGRDSPLHF.

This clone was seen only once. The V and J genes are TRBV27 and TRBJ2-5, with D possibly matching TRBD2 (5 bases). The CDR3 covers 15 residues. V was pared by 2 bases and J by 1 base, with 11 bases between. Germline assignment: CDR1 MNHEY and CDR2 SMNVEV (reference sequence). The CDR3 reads CASSLTRVSQETQYF. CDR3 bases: TGTGCCAGCAGTTTAACGCGGGTGTCCCAAGAGACCCAGTACTTC.

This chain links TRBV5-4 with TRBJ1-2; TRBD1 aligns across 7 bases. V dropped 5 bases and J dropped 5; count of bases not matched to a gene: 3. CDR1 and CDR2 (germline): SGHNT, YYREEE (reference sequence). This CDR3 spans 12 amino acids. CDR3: CASRGQRYGYTF. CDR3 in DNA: TGTGCCAGCAGGGGACAGCGGTATGGCTACACCTTC.

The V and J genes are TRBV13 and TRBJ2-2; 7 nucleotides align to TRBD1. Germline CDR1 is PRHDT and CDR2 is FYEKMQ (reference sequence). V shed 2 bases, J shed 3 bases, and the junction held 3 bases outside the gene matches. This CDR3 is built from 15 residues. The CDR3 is CASSLRDRHTGELFF. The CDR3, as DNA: TGTGCCAGCAGCTTAAGGGACAGACACACCGGGGAGCTGTTTTTT.

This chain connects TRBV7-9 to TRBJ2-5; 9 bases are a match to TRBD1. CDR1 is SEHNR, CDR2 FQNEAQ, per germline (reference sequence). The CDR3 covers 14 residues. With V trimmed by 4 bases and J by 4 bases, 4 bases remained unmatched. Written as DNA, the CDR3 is TGTGCCAGCAGCTCGACAGGGGGTTTAGAGACCCAGTACTTC. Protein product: CASSSTGGLETQYF. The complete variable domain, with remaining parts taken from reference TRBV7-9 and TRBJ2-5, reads DTGVSQNPRHKITKRGQNVTFRCDPISEHNRLYWYRQTLGQGPEFLTYFQNEAQLEKSRLLSDRFSAERPKGSFSTLEIQRTEQGDSAMYLCASSSTGGLETQYFGPGTRLLVL.

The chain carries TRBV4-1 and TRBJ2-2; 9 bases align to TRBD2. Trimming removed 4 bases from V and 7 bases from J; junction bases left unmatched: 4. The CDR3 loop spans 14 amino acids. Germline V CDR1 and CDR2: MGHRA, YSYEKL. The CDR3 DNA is TGCGCCAGCAGCCGCGGGGGGGCTAGCGGGGAGCTGTTTTTT. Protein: CASSRGGASGELFF.

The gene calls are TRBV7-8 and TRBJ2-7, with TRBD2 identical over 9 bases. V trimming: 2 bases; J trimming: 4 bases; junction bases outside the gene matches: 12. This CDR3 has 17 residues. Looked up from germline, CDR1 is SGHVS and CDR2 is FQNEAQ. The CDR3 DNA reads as TGTGCCAGCAGCTTATTTGGTTACGGGACTAGCTTTTACGAGCAGTACTTC. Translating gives CASSLFGYGTSFYEQYF.

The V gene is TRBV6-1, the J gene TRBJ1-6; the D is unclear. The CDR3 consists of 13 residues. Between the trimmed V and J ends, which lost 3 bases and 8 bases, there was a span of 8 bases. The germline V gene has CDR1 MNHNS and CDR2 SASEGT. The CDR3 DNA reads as TGTGCCAGCAGTGAGGGCACAGATTCACCCCTCCACTTT. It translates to CASSEGTDSPLHF.

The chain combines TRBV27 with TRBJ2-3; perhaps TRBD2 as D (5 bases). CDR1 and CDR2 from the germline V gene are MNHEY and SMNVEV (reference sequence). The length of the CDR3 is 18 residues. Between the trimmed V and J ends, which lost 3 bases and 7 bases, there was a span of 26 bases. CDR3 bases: TGTGCCAGCAGTTTCTTCCCGGGATTCGAAGGGAGTTTGTATACGCAGTATTTT. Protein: CASSFFPGFEGSLYTQYF.

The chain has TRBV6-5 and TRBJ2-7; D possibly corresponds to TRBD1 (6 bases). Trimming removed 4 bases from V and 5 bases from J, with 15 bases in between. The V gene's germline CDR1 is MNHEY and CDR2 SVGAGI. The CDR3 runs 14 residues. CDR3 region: CASSLDSVSDEQYV. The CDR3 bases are TGTGCCAGCAGTTTGGACAGCGTTTCAGACGAGCAGTACGTC.

The CDR3 bases are TGTGCCAGCAGCTTAAGTCAGGGGGCCACAGATACGCAGTATTTT. It codes for CASSLSQGATDTQYF. The chain employs TRBV7-9 and TRBJ2-3, with TRBD1 matching over 8 bases. J gave up 2 bases and V 2 bases, and 3 bases lay outside the gene matches. The germline V gene encodes CDR1 SEHNR and CDR2 FQNEAQ (reference sequence). The CDR3 is 15 amino acids. Supplemented by reference TRBV7-9 and TRBJ2-3, the full variable domain reads DTGVSQNPRHKITKRGQNVTFRCDPISEHNRLYWYRQTLGQGPEFLTYFQNEAQLEKSRLLSDRFSAERPKGSFSTLEIQRTEQGDSAMYLCASSLSQGATDTQYFGPGTRLTVL.

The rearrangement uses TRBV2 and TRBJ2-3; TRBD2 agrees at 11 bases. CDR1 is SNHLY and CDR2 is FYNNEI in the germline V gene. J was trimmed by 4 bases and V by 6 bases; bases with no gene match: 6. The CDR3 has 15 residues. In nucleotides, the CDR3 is TGTGCCAGCAGCTTAGCGGGGGGGTCCTCAGATACGCAGTATTTT. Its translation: CASSLAGGSSDTQYF.